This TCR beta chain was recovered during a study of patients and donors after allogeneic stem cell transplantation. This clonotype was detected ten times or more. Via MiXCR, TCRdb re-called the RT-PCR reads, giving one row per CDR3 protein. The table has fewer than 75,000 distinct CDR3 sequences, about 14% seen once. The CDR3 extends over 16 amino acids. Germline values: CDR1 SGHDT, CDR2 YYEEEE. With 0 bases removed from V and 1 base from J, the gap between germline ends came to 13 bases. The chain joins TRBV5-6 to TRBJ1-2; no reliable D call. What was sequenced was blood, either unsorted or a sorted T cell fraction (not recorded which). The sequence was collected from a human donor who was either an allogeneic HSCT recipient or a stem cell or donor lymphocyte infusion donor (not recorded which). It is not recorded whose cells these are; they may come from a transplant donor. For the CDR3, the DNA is TGTGCCAGCAGCTTGGTGGCACCCGATATTAACTATGGCTACACCTTC. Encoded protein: CASSLVAPDINYGYTF.